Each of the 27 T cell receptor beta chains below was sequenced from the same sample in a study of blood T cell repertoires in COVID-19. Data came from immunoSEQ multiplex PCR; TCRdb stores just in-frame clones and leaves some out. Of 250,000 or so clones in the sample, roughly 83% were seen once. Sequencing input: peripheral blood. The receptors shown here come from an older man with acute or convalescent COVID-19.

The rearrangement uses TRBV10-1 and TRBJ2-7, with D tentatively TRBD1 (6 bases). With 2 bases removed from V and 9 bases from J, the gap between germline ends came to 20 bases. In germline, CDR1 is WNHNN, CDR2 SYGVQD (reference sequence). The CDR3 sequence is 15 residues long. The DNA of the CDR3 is TGCGCCAGCAGTGAGACCGGGTTGGGGGCTAATCGGCAGTACTTC. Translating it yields CASSETGLGANRQYF.

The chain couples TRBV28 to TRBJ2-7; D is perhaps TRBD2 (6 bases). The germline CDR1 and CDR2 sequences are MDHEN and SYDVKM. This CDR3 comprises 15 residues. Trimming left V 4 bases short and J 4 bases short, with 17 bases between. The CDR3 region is CASSYPLATAYEQYF. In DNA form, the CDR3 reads TGTGCCAGCAGTTACCCTCTAGCGACAGCTTACGAGCAGTACTTC.

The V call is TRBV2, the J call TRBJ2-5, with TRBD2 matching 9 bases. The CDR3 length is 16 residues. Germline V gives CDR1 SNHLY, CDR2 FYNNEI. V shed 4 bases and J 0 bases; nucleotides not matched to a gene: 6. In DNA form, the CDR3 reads TGTGCCAGCAGTGTTGGAGCGGGAGGCTACCAAGAGACCCAGTACTTC. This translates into CASSVGAGGYQETQYF.

CDR3 sequence reads: CATSPRSFVTYNEQFF. Here the CDR3 DNA reads TGTGCCACCAGCCCCCGGTCGTTTGTTACCTACAATGAGCAGTTCTTC. The chain couples TRBV15 to TRBJ2-1; D remains unclear. CDR1 and CDR2 from the germline V gene are LNHNV and YYDKDF (reference sequence). The CDR3 length is 16 residues. The V end was cut by 5 bases, the J end by 2 bases, with 16 bases between.

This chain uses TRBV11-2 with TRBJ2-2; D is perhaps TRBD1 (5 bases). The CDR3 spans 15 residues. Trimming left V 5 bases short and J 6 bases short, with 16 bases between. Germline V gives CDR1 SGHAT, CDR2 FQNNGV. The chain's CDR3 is CASSVDTLGAGELFF. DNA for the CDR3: TGTGCCAGCAGCGTGGACACACTTGGGGCCGGGGAGCTGTTTTTT.

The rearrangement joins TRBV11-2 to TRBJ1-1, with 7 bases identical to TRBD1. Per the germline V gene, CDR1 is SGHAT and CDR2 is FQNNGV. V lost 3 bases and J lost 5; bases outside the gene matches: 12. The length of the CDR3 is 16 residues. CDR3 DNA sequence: TGTGCCAGCAGCTTCCGCCTCGGTCCAGGGGGGACTGAAGCTTTCTTT. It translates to CASSFRLGPGGTEAFF.

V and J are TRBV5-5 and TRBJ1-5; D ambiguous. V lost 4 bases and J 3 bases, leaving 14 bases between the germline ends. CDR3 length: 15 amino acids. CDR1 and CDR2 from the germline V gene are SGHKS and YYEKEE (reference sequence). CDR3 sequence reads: CASSLTRGYNQPQHF. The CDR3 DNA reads TGTGCCAGCAGCCTAACTAGAGGGTACAATCAGCCCCAGCATTTT.

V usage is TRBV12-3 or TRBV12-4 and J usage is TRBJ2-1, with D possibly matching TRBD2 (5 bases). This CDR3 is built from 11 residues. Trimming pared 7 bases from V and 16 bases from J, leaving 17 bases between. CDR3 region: CASTETTLLFF. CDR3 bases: TGTGCCAGCACCGAGACTACCCTGTTATTCTTC.

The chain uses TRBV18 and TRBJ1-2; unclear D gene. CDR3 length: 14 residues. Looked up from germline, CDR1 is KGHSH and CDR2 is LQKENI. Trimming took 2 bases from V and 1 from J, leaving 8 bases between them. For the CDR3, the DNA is TGTGCCAGCTCACCAAGGGAGGTTAACTATGGCTACACCTTC. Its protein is CASSPREVNYGYTF.

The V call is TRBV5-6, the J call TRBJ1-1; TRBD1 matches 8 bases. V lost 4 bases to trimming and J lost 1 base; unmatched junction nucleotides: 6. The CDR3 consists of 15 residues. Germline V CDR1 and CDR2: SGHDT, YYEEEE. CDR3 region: CASSRGQGANTEAFF. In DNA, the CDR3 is TGTGCCAGCAGCCGAGGACAGGGCGCGAACACTGAAGCTTTCTTT.

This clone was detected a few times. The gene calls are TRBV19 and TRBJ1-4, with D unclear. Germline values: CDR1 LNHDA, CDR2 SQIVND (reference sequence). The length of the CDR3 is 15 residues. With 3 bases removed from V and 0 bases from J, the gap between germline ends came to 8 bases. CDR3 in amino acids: CASSISPSTNEKLFF. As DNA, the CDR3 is TGTGCCAGTAGTATCTCCCCCTCAACTAATGAAAAACTGTTTTTT.

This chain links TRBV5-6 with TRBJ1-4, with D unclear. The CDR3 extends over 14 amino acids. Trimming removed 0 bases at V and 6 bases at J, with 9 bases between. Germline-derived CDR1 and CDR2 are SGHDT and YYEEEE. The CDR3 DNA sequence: TGTGCCAGCAGCTTGGCCGGGGAGGATGAAAAACTGTTTTTT. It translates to CASSLAGEDEKLFF.

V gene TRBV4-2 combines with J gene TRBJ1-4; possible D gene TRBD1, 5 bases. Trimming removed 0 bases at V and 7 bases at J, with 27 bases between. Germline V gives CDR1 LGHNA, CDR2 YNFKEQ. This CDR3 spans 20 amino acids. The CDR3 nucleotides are TGTGCCAGCAGCCAAGAAGGAGGCGGGACGATGGAACTTACGTTTGAAAAACTGTTTTTT. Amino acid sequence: CASSQEGGGTMELTFEKLFF.

Here the CDR3 reads CASSLAGGSETQYF. In nucleotides, the CDR3 is TGTGCCAGCAGTTTAGCGGGAGGGAGCGAGACCCAGTACTTC. V and J are TRBV28 and TRBJ2-5; TRBD2 matches 9 bases. This CDR3 has 14 amino acids. V lost 2 bases to trimming and J lost 5 bases; unmatched junction nucleotides: 3. Germline V gene data show CDR1 as MDHEN and CDR2 as SYDVKM.

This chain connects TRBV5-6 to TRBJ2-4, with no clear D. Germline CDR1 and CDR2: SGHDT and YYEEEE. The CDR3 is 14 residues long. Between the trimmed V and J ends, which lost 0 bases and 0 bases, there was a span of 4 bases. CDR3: CASSLGLAKNIQYF. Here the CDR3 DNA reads TGTGCCAGCAGCTTGGGACTAGCCAAAAACATTCAGTACTTC.

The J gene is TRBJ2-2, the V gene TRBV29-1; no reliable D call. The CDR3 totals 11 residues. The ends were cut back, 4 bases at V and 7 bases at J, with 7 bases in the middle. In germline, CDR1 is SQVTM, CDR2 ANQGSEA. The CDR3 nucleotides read TGCAGCGTTGCCCCTAGCGGGGAGCTGTTTTTT. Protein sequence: CSVAPSGELFF.

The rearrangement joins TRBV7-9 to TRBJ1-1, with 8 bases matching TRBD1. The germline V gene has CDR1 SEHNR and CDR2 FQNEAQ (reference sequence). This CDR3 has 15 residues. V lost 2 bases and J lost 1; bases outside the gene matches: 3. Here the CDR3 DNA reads TGTGCCAGCAGCTTATGGACAGGGTCGAACACTGAAGCTTTCTTT. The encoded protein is CASSLWTGSNTEAFF.

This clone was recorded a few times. Written as DNA, the CDR3 is TGTGCCACCAGTAAGGGGGCTGAGCCCCAGCATTTT. The encoded protein is CATSKGAEPQHF. V and J are TRBV24-1 and TRBJ1-5; TRBD1 matches 7 bases. CDR3 size: 12 residues. Per the germline V gene, CDR1 is KGHDR and CDR2 is SFDVKD. V shed 6 bases and J 8 bases; nucleotides not matched to a gene: 3.

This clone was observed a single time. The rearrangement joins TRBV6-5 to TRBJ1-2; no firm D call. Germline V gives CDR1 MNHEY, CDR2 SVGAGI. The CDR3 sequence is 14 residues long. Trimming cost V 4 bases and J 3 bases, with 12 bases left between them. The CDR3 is CASSSRTDYYGYTF. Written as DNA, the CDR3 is TGTGCCAGCAGTTCTCGGACGGACTACTATGGCTACACCTTC.

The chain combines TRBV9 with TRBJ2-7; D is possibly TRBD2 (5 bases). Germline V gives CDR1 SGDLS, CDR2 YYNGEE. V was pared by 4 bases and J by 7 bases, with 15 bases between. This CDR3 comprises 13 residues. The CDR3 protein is CASSSGPSGEQYF. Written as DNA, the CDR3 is TGTGCCAGCAGCTCCGGGCCTTCGGGGGAGCAGTACTTC.

This CDR3 reads CASSYWDSSGELFF. The CDR3 coding sequence is TGTGCCAGCAGTTACTGGGACAGTTCCGGGGAGCTGTTTTTT. The V gene is TRBV6-6, the J gene TRBJ2-2, with 7 bases aligning to TRBD1. V shed 1 base, J shed 6 bases, and the junction held 2 bases outside the gene matches. From germline, CDR1 is MNHNY and CDR2 SVGAGI (reference sequence). CDR3 length: 14 amino acids.

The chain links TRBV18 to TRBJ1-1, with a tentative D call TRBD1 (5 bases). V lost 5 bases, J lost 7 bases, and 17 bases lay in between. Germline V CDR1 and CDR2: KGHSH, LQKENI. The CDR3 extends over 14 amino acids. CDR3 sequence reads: CASSNNRRALEAFF. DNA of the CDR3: TGTGCCAGCTCAAATAACAGGAGGGCCCTTGAAGCTTTCTTT.

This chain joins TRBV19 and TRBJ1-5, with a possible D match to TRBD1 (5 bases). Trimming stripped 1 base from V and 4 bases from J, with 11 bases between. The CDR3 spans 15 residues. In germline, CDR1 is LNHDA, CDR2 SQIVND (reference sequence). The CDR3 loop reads CASSIAIRGNQPQHF. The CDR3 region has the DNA TGTGCCAGTAGTATAGCGATTCGGGGGAATCAGCCCCAGCATTTT.

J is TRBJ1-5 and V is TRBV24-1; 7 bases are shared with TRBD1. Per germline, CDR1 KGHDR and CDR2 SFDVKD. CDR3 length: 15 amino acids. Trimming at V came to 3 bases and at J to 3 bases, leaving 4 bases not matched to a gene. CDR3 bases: TGTGCCACCAGTGATGACAGGGAGCCCAATCAGCCCCAGCATTTT. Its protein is CATSDDREPNQPQHF.

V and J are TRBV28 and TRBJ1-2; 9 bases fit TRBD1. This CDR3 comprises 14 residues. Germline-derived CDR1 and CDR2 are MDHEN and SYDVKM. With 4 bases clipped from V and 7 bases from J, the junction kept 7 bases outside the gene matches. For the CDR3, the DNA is TGTGCCAGCAGTTCACAGGGGGCGTATCTTGGCTACACCTTC. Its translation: CASSSQGAYLGYTF.

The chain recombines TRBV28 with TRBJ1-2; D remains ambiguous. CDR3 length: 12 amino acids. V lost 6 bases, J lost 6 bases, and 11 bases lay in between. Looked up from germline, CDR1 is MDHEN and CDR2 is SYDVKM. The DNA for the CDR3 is TGTGCCAGCAGAAGCGCGGCCGATGGCTACACCTTC. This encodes CASRSAADGYTF.

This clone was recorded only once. The CDR3 region is CASSSGQGGELFF. The CDR3 DNA follows: TGTGCCAGCAGTTCCGGACAGGGCGGGGAGCTGTTTTTT. The chain joins TRBV28 to TRBJ2-2; 8 bases match TRBD1. The CDR3 length is 13 residues. Looked up from germline, CDR1 is MDHEN and CDR2 is SYDVKM. With V trimmed by 4 bases and J by 7 bases, 2 bases remained unmatched.